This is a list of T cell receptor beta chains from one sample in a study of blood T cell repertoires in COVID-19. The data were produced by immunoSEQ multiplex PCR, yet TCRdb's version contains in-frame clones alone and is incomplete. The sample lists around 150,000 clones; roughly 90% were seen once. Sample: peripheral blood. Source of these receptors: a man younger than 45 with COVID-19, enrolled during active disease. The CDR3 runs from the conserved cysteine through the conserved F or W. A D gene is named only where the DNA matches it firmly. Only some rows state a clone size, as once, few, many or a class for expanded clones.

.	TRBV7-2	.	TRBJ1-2	TGTGCCAGCAGCGAACAAACGACCCCGCGGGGCTACACCTTC	CASSEQTTPRGYTF
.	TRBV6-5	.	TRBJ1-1	TGTGCCAGCAGTTACAGTGAGGGCACTGAAGCTTTCTTT	CASSYSEGTEAFF
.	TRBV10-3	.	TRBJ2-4	TGTGCCACTTTGAGCGGGCAGGGAGATGTGAACATTCAGTACTTC	CATLSGQGDVNIQYF
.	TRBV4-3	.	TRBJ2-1	TGCGCCAGCAGCCAAACCGGTGGTGAGCAGTTCTTC	CASSQTGGEQFF
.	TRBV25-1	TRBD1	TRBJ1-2	TGTGCCAGCAGTCCTCTCAGAGAGGACAGGGGTGGCTACACCTTC	CASSPLREDRGGYTF
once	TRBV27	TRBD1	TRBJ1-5	TGTGCCAGCAGTTCCCAGGGGGATTTCTACCAGCCCCAGCATTTT	CASSSQGDFYQPQHF
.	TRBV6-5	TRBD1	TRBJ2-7	TGTGCCAGCAGTCAGGGACAGGGAGGCTATGAGCAGTACTTC	CASSQGQGGYEQYF
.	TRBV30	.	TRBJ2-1	TGTGCCTGGAGTGGGGTCGCGGGGACCTACAATGAGCAGTTCTTC	CAWSGVAGTYNEQFF
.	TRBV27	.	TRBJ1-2	TGTGCCAGCAGTTTCCGGGGAAACTATGGCTACACCTTC	CASSFRGNYGYTF
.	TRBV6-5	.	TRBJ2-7	TGTGCCAGCAGCACCTCTAGCCCTACCTACGAGCAGTACTTC	CASSTSSPTYEQYF
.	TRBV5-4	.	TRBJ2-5	TGTGCCAGCAGGCTTTGGACAGACTTTTCCCAAGAGACCCAGTACTTC	CASRLWTDFSQETQYF
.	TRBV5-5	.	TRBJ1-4	TGTGCCAGCAGCTTGATGCGGGCTCCGGCAGTCAAACTGTTTTTT	CASSLMRAPAVKLFF
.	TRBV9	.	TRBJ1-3	TGTGCCAGCAGCGCTACAGGGTACGGCTCTGGAAACACCATATATTTT	CASSATGYGSGNTIYF
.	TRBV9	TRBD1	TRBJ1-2	TGTGCCAGCAGCGTAGCCCCGGGACAGGGATGGATGGGCTACACCTTC	CASSVAPGQGWMGYTF
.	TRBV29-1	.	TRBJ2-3	TGCAGCGTTGTAGAGGGGGGGAATACGCAGTATTTT	CSVVEGGNTQYF